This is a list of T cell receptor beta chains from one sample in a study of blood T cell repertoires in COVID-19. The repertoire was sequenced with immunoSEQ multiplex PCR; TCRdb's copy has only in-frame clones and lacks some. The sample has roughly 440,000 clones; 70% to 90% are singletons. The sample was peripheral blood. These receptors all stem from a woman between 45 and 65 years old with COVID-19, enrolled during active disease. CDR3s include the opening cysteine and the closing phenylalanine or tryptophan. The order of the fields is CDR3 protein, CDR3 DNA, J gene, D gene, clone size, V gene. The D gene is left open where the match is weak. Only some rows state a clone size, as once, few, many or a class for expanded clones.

CDR3aa: CASSPLPQNGYGYTF
CDR3nt: TGTGCCAGCAGTCCCCTCCCACAAAACGGGTATGGCTACACCTTC
j_gene: TRBJ1-2
d_gene: .
abundance: .
v_gene: TRBV6-5

CDR3aa: CASGSGGASYEQYF
CDR3nt: TGTGCCAGCGGTAGCGGGGGGGCCTCCTACGAGCAGTACTTC
j_gene: TRBJ2-7
d_gene: TRBD2
abundance: .
v_gene: TRBV28

CDR3aa: CASSHRGGRGTDTQYF
CDR3nt: TGTGCCAGCAGCCACCGGGGGGGCCGGGGCACAGATACGCAGTATTTT
j_gene: TRBJ2-3
d_gene: TRBD2
abundance: .
v_gene: TRBV14

CDR3aa: CSVDRGQETQYF
CDR3nt: TGCAGCGTCGACAGGGGGCAAGAGACCCAGTACTTC
j_gene: TRBJ2-5
d_gene: TRBD1
abundance: once
v_gene: TRBV29-1

CDR3aa: CASSFSAETEAFF
CDR3nt: TGTGCCAGCAGCTTTTCCGCCGAGACTGAAGCTTTCTTT
j_gene: TRBJ1-1
d_gene: .
abundance: .
v_gene: TRBV5-5

CDR3aa: CASSVAGQGAAGNTIYF
CDR3nt: TGTGCCAGCAGCGTAGCGGGACAGGGGGCCGCGGGAAACACCATATATTTT
j_gene: TRBJ1-3
d_gene: TRBD1
abundance: .
v_gene: TRBV9

CDR3aa: CASSVGTSLQNEQFF
CDR3nt: TGTGCCAGCAGCGTAGGGACTAGCCTACAAAATGAGCAGTTCTTC
j_gene: TRBJ2-1
d_gene: TRBD2
abundance: .
v_gene: TRBV9

CDR3aa: CASSPGTHNYGYTF
CDR3nt: TGTGCCAGCAGCCCCGGGACACACAACTATGGCTACACCTTC
j_gene: TRBJ1-2
d_gene: .
abundance: .
v_gene: TRBV7-8

CDR3aa: CASREDQGSSYEQYF
CDR3nt: TGTGCCAGCAGGGAAGATCAAGGATCTAGCTACGAGCAGTACTTC
j_gene: TRBJ2-7
d_gene: .
abundance: .
v_gene: TRBV2

CDR3aa: CASSPSGTGSYEQYF
CDR3nt: TGTGCCAGCAGCCCGTCCGGGACAGGTTCCTACGAGCAGTACTTC
j_gene: TRBJ2-7
d_gene: TRBD1
abundance: .
v_gene: TRBV5-4

CDR3aa: CAWIGTGGIGETQYF
CDR3nt: TGTGCCTGGATCGGGACAGGGGGTATTGGAGAGACCCAGTACTTC
j_gene: TRBJ2-5
d_gene: TRBD1
abundance: .
v_gene: TRBV30

CDR3aa: CSVLNRGPPLSSGNTIYF
CDR3nt: TGCAGCGTTCTAAACAGGGGTCCCCCCTTATCCTCTGGAAACACCATATATTTT
j_gene: TRBJ1-3
d_gene: TRBD1
abundance: .
v_gene: TRBV29-1

CDR3aa: CASSPRDSNYEQYF
CDR3nt: TGCGCCAGCAGCCCCAGGGACAGCAACTACGAGCAGTACTTC
j_gene: TRBJ2-7
d_gene: TRBD1
abundance: once
v_gene: TRBV5-1

CDR3aa: CASSRGSGEQFF
CDR3nt: TGTGCCAGCAGCAGAGGTTCTGGTGAGCAGTTCTTC
j_gene: TRBJ2-1
d_gene: .
abundance: .
v_gene: TRBV13

CDR3aa: CASSLRGNYGYTF
CDR3nt: TGTGCCAGCAGCTTGAGGGGCAACTATGGCTACACCTTC
j_gene: TRBJ1-2
d_gene: .
abundance: few
v_gene: TRBV5-6

CDR3aa: CASSFGAVTDTQYF
CDR3nt: TGTGCCAGCAGCTTTGGCGCGGTGACAGATACGCAGTATTTT
j_gene: TRBJ2-3
d_gene: .
abundance: once
v_gene: TRBV11-2

CDR3aa: CATSREALAGSPYEQYF
CDR3nt: TGTGCCACCAGCAGAGAAGCCCTGGCGGGATCTCCCTACGAGCAGTACTTC
j_gene: TRBJ2-7
d_gene: .
abundance: .
v_gene: TRBV15

CDR3aa: CASRSHGASSYEQYF
CDR3nt: TGTGCCAGCAGGTCTCATGGGGCCAGCTCCTACGAGCAGTACTTC
j_gene: TRBJ2-7
d_gene: .
abundance: .
v_gene: TRBV6-5

CDR3aa: CASPAVWEGEQYF
CDR3nt: TGTGCCAGTCCAGCGGTTTGGGAGGGCGAGCAGTACTTC
j_gene: TRBJ2-7
d_gene: TRBD2
abundance: .
v_gene: TRBV6-5

CDR3aa: CASSPWAGQPQHF
CDR3nt: TGCGCCAGCAGCCCATGGGCAGGCCAGCCCCAGCATTTT
j_gene: TRBJ1-5
d_gene: .
abundance: .
v_gene: TRBV4-1

CDR3aa: CASSLGGQGDNYGYTF
CDR3nt: TGTGCCAGCAGCTTAGGGGGACAGGGTGATAACTATGGCTACACCTTC
j_gene: TRBJ1-2
d_gene: TRBD1
abundance: .
v_gene: TRBV7-9

CDR3aa: CASSKPGLAGSYEQYF
CDR3nt: TGTGCCAGCAGCAAACCGGGACTAGCGGGCTCCTACGAGCAGTACTTC
j_gene: TRBJ2-7
d_gene: TRBD2
abundance: .
v_gene: TRBV7-8

CDR3aa: CAISWGDRDTDTQYF
CDR3nt: TGTGCCATCAGCTGGGGGGACAGGGACACAGATACGCAGTATTTT
j_gene: TRBJ2-3
d_gene: TRBD1
abundance: .
v_gene: TRBV10-3

CDR3aa: CASSFLDFADGYTF
CDR3nt: TGTGCCAGCAGCTTTCTGGATTTTGCGGATGGCTACACCTTC
j_gene: TRBJ1-2
d_gene: .
abundance: once
v_gene: TRBV5-4

CDR3aa: CSGSKSTDTQYF
CDR3nt: TGCAGCGGGAGCAAGAGCACAGATACGCAGTATTTT
j_gene: TRBJ2-3
d_gene: .
abundance: .
v_gene: TRBV29-1

CDR3aa: CASSASGRWDEKLFF
CDR3nt: TGTGCCAGCAGCGCCTCAGGTCGGTGGGATGAAAAACTGTTTTTT
j_gene: TRBJ1-4
d_gene: .
abundance: .
v_gene: TRBV7-2

CDR3aa: CAISVAGYGYTF
CDR3nt: TGTGCCATCAGTGTTGCCGGCTATGGCTACACCTTC
j_gene: TRBJ1-2
d_gene: .
abundance: .
v_gene: TRBV10-3

CDR3aa: CSASWGSGASTDTQYF
CDR3nt: TGCAGTGCTAGTTGGGGCTCTGGGGCTAGCACAGATACGCAGTATTTT
j_gene: TRBJ2-3
d_gene: .
abundance: .
v_gene: TRBV20-1

CDR3aa: CASSRMGTGDYGYTF
CDR3nt: TGCGCCAGCAGCCGAATGGGCACCGGGGACTATGGCTACACCTTC
j_gene: TRBJ1-2
d_gene: .
abundance: .
v_gene: TRBV5-1

CDR3aa: CASRVGTGGQPQHF
CDR3nt: TGCGCCAGCAGGGTCGGGACAGGAGGACAGCCCCAGCATTTT
j_gene: TRBJ1-5
d_gene: TRBD1
abundance: .
v_gene: TRBV5-1

CDR3aa: CASSRLPGQGVDTQYF
CDR3nt: TGTGCCAGCAGTCGACTCCCGGGACAGGGCGTAGATACGCAGTATTTT
j_gene: TRBJ2-3
d_gene: TRBD1
abundance: .
v_gene: TRBV27

CDR3aa: CSVAGRETQYF
CDR3nt: TGCAGTGTAGCGGGGAGGGAGACCCAGTACTTC
j_gene: TRBJ2-5
d_gene: TRBD2
abundance: few
v_gene: TRBV20-1

CDR3aa: CASSSSGTGGGNTIYF
CDR3nt: TGTGCCAGCAGTTCGTCCGGGACAGGGGGGGGAAACACCATATATTTT
j_gene: TRBJ1-3
d_gene: TRBD1
abundance: .
v_gene: TRBV6-5

CDR3aa: CASSLGFRGTGNSPLHF
CDR3nt: TGCGCCAGCAGCTTGGGGTTCCGGGGAACCGGTAATTCACCCCTCCACTTT
j_gene: TRBJ1-6
d_gene: .
abundance: .
v_gene: TRBV5-1

CDR3aa: CASFRGHGELFF
CDR3nt: TGTGCCAGCTTTAGGGGGCACGGGGAGCTGTTTTTT
j_gene: TRBJ2-2
d_gene: TRBD1
abundance: .
v_gene: TRBV6-5

CDR3aa: CATHQGISYEQYF
CDR3nt: TGTGCCACCCACCAGGGTATCTCCTACGAGCAGTACTTC
j_gene: TRBJ2-7
d_gene: .
abundance: few
v_gene: TRBV6-6

CDR3aa: CASSLITGGEGEAFF
CDR3nt: TGTGCCAGCAGCCTCATAACAGGGGGCGAGGGTGAAGCTTTCTTT
j_gene: TRBJ1-1
d_gene: TRBD1
abundance: .
v_gene: TRBV7-6

CDR3aa: CASSPTSFGANVLTF
CDR3nt: TGTGCCAGCAGCCCAACTTCGTTTGGGGCCAACGTCCTGACTTTC
j_gene: TRBJ2-6
d_gene: .
abundance: .
v_gene: TRBV5-6

CDR3aa: CASSEGPLAHGYTF
CDR3nt: TGTGCCAGCAGTGAAGGGCCGTTGGCCCATGGCTACACCTTC
j_gene: TRBJ1-2
d_gene: .
abundance: .
v_gene: TRBV6-1

CDR3aa: CASSYLAGDPYEQYF
CDR3nt: TGTGCCAGCAGCTACTTAGCGGGGGACCCCTACGAGCAGTACTTC
j_gene: TRBJ2-7
d_gene: TRBD2
abundance: .
v_gene: TRBV9

CDR3aa: CASSPGGGHNEKLFF
CDR3nt: TGTGCCAGCAGTCCGGGGGGGGGCCATAATGAAAAACTGTTTTTT
j_gene: TRBJ1-4
d_gene: .
abundance: .
v_gene: TRBV6-5

CDR3aa: CASSTRGAGNSGNTIYF
CDR3nt: TGTGCCAGCAGCACCCGGGGGGCAGGAAACTCTGGAAACACCATATATTTT
j_gene: TRBJ1-3
d_gene: .
abundance: .
v_gene: TRBV5-4

CDR3aa: CASSLIREEAFF
CDR3nt: TGTGCCAGCAGCTTAATTAGGGAGGAAGCTTTCTTT
j_gene: TRBJ1-1
d_gene: .
abundance: once
v_gene: TRBV7-2

CDR3aa: CASREGGGQYF
CDR3nt: TGTGCCAGCAGAGAAGGGGGCGGGCAGTACTTC
j_gene: TRBJ2-7
d_gene: TRBD1
abundance: .
v_gene: TRBV6-1

CDR3aa: CASSPGQGISNQPQHF
CDR3nt: TGTGCCAGCAGTCCCGGACAGGGAATCAGCAATCAGCCCCAGCATTTT
j_gene: TRBJ1-5
d_gene: TRBD1
abundance: .
v_gene: TRBV28

CDR3aa: CATSDGGADYGYTF
CDR3nt: TGTGCCACCAGTGATGGGGGCGCGGACTATGGCTACACCTTC
j_gene: TRBJ1-2
d_gene: .
abundance: .
v_gene: TRBV24-1